This T cell receptor beta chain was captured by sequencing in a study of CD8 T cells in ankylosing spondylitis. Regarding the study as a whole: The study looked at matched synovial fluid samples from ankylosing spondylitis patients. Disease-linked clones were reported to be significantly enriched there.

As regards this clonotype: Its antigen is unknown.

Preparation of TCR beta libraries was done by quantitative 5'-RACE with molecular barcodes. TCRdb processed the 5' RACE reads anew with MiXCR; each CDR3 protein has one entry. The table has 250,000 or so distinct CDR3 sequences, 15% to 20% seen once. CDR3 size: 14 residues. Trimming removed 6 bases at V and 3 bases at J, with 15 bases between. Germline V lookup: CDR1 DFQATT, CDR2 SNEGSKA (reference sequence). The sequenced sample consisted of blood, either unsorted or a sorted T cell fraction (not recorded which). The origin of this receptor is a male donor with ankylosing spondylitis or in good health (not recorded which). The gene calls are TRBV20-1 and TRBJ2-4, with D hard to call. CDR3 in DNA: TGCAGTGCCAGCCGAGTATCTGGCAAAAACATTCAGTACTTC. Its protein is CSASRVSGKNIQYF.